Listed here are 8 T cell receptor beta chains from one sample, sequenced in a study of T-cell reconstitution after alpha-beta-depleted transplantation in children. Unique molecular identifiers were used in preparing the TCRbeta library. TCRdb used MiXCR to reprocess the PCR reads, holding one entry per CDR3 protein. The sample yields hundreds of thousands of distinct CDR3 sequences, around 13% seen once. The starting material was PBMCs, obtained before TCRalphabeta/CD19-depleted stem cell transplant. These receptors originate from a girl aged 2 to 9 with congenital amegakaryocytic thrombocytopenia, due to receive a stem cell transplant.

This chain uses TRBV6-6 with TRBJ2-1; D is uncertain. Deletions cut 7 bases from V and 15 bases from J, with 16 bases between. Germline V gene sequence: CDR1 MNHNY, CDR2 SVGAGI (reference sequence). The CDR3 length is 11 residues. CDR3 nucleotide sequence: TGTGCCAGCACCCAATCAGAAAGTAGGTTCTTC. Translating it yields CASTQSESRFF.

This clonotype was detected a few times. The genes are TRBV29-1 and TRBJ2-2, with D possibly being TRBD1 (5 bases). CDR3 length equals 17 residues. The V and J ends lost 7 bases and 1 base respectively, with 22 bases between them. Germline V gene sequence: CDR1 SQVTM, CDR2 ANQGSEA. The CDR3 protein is CSANIFDRTRNTGELFF. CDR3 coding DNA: TGCAGCGCCAACATATTTGATCGGACACGGAACACCGGGGAGCTGTTTTTT.

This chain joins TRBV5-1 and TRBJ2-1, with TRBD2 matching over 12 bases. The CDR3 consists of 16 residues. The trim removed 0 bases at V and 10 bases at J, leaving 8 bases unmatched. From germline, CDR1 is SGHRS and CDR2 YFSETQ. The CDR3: CASSLGGLAGYEEQFF. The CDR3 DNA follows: TGCGCCAGCAGCTTGGGCGGACTAGCGGGATATGAGGAGCAGTTCTTC. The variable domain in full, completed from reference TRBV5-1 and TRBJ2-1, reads KAGVTQTPRYLIKTRGQQVTLSCSPISGHRSVSWYQQTPGQGLQFLFEYFSETQRNKGNFPGRFSGRQFSNSRSEMNVSTLELGDSALYLCASSLGGLAGYEEQFFGPGTRLTVL.

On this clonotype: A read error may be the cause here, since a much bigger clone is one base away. The CDR3, as DNA: TGCAGTGCTAGGCAGGGACCCCTCTTCCCGTCAGCCAAAAACATTCAGTCCTTC. Translating gives CSARQGPLFPSAKNIQSF. This chain links TRBV20-1 with TRBJ2-4; D is tentatively TRBD1 or TRBD2 (5 bases each). From germline, CDR1 is DFQATT and CDR2 SNEGSKA (reference sequence). The CDR3 spans 18 residues.

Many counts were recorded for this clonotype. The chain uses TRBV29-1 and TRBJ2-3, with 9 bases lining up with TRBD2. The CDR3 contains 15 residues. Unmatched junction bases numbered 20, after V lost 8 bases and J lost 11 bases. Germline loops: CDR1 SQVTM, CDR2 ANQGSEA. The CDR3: CSLLAGSGVVEKQYF. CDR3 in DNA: TGCAGCCTCCTAGCGGGATCCGGGGTGGTGGAAAAGCAGTATTTT.

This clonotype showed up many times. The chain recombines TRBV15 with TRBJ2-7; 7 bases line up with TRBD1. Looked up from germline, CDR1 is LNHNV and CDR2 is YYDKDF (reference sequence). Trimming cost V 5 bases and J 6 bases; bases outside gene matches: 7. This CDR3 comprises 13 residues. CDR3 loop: CATSGSRQGEQYF. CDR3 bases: TGTGCCACCAGCGGTTCAAGACAGGGCGAGCAGTACTTC.

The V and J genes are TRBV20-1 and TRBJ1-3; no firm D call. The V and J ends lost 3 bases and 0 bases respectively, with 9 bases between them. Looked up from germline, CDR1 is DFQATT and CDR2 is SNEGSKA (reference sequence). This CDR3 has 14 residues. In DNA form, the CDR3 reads TGCAGTGCTAGTGGTGATAGCTCTGGAAACACCATATATTTT. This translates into CSASGDSSGNTIYF.

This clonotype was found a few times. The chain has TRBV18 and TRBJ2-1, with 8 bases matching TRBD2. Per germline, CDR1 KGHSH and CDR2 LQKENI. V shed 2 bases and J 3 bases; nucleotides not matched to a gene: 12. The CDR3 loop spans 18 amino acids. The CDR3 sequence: CASSPSFSGTSNYNEQFF. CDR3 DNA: TGTGCCAGCTCACCATCTTTTAGCGGGACTAGTAACTACAATGAGCAGTTCTTC.